This is a list of T cell receptor beta chains from one sample in a study of blood T cell repertoires in COVID-19. Here immunoSEQ multiplex PCR was the method, and the copy in TCRdb shows in-frame clones only, minus some. Seen here are about 82,000 clones, 85% observed once, and the top ten hold over 15%. The sequenced sample was peripheral blood. The source of these receptors is an elderly man with active or convalescent COVID-19. The CDR3 runs from the conserved cysteine through the conserved F or W. The D gene is left open where the match is weak. Size is omitted from some rows. Given values are once, few, many or a class for expanded clones.

j_call v_call clone_size d_call cdr3_aa cdr3_nt
TRBJ2-1 TRBV6-1 NA TRBD2 CASSEERGAGEQFF TGTGCCAGCAGTGAAGAGCGGGGCGCGGGGGAGCAGTTCTTC
TRBJ2-1 TRBV4-1 NA TRBD1 CASSLTPPGGYNEQFF TGCGCCAGCAGCCTCACCCCCCCAGGGGGTTACAATGAGCAGTTCTTC
TRBJ2-5 TRBV6-5 NA NA CASSLGGFVQETQYF TGTGCCAGCAGTCTCGGGGGTTTCGTCCAAGAGACCCAGTACTTC
TRBJ2-1 TRBV7-2 NA NA CASSLDDLGRDEQFF TGTGCCAGCAGCTTAGACGACTTAGGCCGGGATGAGCAGTTCTTC
TRBJ2-5 TRBV11-1 NA TRBD2 CASSPVGGSETQYF TGTGCCAGCAGCCCAGTGGGAGGGTCGGAGACCCAGTACTTC
TRBJ2-2 TRBV2 NA NA CASRTATNTGELFF TGTGCCAGCAGGACAGCCACGAACACCGGGGAGCTGTTTTTT
TRBJ2-5 TRBV3-1/TRBV3-2 NA NA CASSQGWGWGPGYQETQYF TGTGCCAGCAGCCAAGGGTGGGGTTGGGGGCCAGGATATCAAGAGACCCAGTACTTC
TRBJ2-1 TRBV6-5 NA TRBD2 CASSYAFGGGQFF TGTGCCAGCAGTTACGCTTTCGGGGGGGGGCAGTTCTTC
TRBJ2-1 TRBV12-5 NA TRBD2 CASGLVRRAGGGSYNEQFF TGTGCTAGTGGTTTGGTACGCCGAGCGGGAGGTGGGTCCTACAATGAGCAGTTCTTC
TRBJ1-2 TRBV27 NA NA CASSLSPVGATNYGYTF TGTGCCAGCAGTTTATCCCCGGTGGGAGCCACGAACTATGGCTACACCTTC
TRBJ1-2 TRBV28 NA NA CASLPGGPTNGYTF TGTGCCAGCCTTCCCGGGGGGCCCACAAATGGCTACACCTTC
TRBJ2-6 TRBV19 NA NA CASSMGRVVSGANVLTF TGTGCCAGTAGTATGGGCAGGGTAGTCTCTGGGGCCAACGTCCTGACTTTC
TRBJ1-2 TRBV28 NA NA CASSLGQPDYGYTF TGTGCCAGCAGTTTAGGGCAGCCTGACTATGGCTACACCTTC
TRBJ2-2 TRBV7-2 large NA CASSLSETGELFF TGTGCCAGCAGCTTAAGCGAAACCGGGGAGCTGTTTTTT
TRBJ2-3 TRBV27 NA TRBD2 CASSLQSLAGVIHTQYF TGTGCCAGCAGTCTTCAATCACTAGCGGGGGTAATACATACGCAGTATTTT
TRBJ2-5 TRBV5-4 NA NA CASSLEQWETQYF TGTGCCAGCAGCTTGGAACAGTGGGAGACCCAGTACTTC
TRBJ1-5 TRBV6-5 NA TRBD1 CASINRGEGNQPQHF TGTGCCAGCATTAACAGGGGAGAGGGCAATCAGCCCCAGCATTTT
TRBJ1-1 TRBV18 NA NA CASSPQGGRTEAFF TGTGCCAGCTCACCACAGGGAGGGAGAACTGAAGCTTTCTTT
TRBJ2-1 TRBV28 NA NA CASSWGSSNEQFF TGTGCCAGCAGTTGGGGCTCGAGCAATGAGCAGTTCTTC
TRBJ1-6 TRBV5-1 NA NA CASSFRDTKYNSPLHF TGCGCCAGCAGCTTTCGGGACACCAAATATAATTCACCCCTCCACTTT
TRBJ2-5 TRBV25-1 NA NA CASAERQETQYF TGTGCCAGTGCGGAACGACAAGAGACCCAGTACTTC
TRBJ2-1 TRBV9 NA NA CASSVAAAAYNEQFF TGTGCCAGCAGCGTGGCGGCAGCGGCCTACAATGAGCAGTTCTTC
TRBJ1-2 TRBV5-1 NA NA CASSFEGSDGYTF TGCGCCAGCAGCTTCGAAGGGAGTGATGGCTACACCTTC
TRBJ2-2 TRBV3-1/TRBV3-2 NA TRBD2 CASSQTWSGGNTGELFF TGTGCCAGCAGCCAAACGTGGAGCGGGGGGAACACCGGGGAGCTGTTTTTT
TRBJ2-3 TRBV5-1 NA TRBD2 CASSLAGGAVDTQYF TGCGCCAGCAGCTTGGCCGGGGGGGCAGTAGATACGCAGTATTTT
TRBJ2-1 TRBV4-1 NA NA CASSQNLHGEQQFF TGCGCCAGCAGCCAAAATCTTCACGGGGAGCAGCAGTTCTTC
TRBJ1-6 TRBV9 NA NA CASSVEIGNSPLHF TGTGCCAGCAGCGTAGAGATCGGTAATTCACCCCTCCACTTT
TRBJ1-5 TRBV7-9 NA NA CASSAASGSNQPQHF TGTGCCAGCAGCGCGGCCTCGGGGAGCAATCAGCCCCAGCATTTT
TRBJ2-2 TRBV6-6 few TRBD1 CASSKGQGTYTGELFF TGTGCCAGCAGCAAGGGACAGGGGACCTACACCGGGGAGCTGTTTTTT
TRBJ1-3 TRBV2 once NA CASSPNSLHSGNTIYF TGTGCCAGCAGTCCTAACAGCCTGCACTCTGGAAACACCATATATTTT
TRBJ2-5 TRBV5-1 NA NA CASSSLPGQETQYF TGCGCCAGCAGCTCGCTACCCGGGCAAGAGACCCAGTACTTC
TRBJ1-4 TRBV18 NA TRBD1 CASSPDRGFSEKLFF TGTGCCAGCTCACCGGACAGGGGTTTTAGTGAAAAACTGTTTTTT
TRBJ1-1 TRBV11-2 NA TRBD1 CASRTGTGTMNTEAFF TGTGCCAGCAGGACCGGGACAGGGACTATGAACACTGAAGCTTTCTTT
TRBJ1-2 TRBV5-5 once TRBD1 CASSLGLVPTGWTF TGTGCCAGCAGCTTGGGTCTCGTACCGACAGGGTGGACCTTC
TRBJ1-1 TRBV19 few NA CASSIKSRAMNTEAFF TGTGCCAGTAGTATTAAAAGCAGGGCCATGAACACTGAAGCTTTCTTT
TRBJ1-2 TRBV5-6 NA TRBD1 CASSFGQVSGYTF TGTGCCAGCAGCTTCGGACAGGTTAGCGGCTACACCTTC
TRBJ1-3 TRBV20-1 NA NA CSGREENTIYF TGCAGTGGAAGGGAGGAAAACACCATATATTTT
TRBJ2-3 TRBV5-1 NA TRBD2 CASSARLAGGPDTQYF TGCGCCAGCAGCGCACGACTAGCGGGAGGTCCAGATACGCAGTATTTT
TRBJ2-3 TRBV5-4 NA NA CASSSLSTDTQYF TGTGCCAGCAGCTCCCTGAGTACAGATACGCAGTATTTT
TRBJ1-2 TRBV19 NA TRBD1 CASSTAFPGQGVYGYTF TGTGCCAGTAGTACCGCATTTCCGGGACAGGGAGTCTATGGCTACACCTTC
TRBJ1-1 TRBV2 NA NA CAGGLRSNAEAFF TGTGCCGGAGGGTTGCGTAGTAACGCTGAAGCTTTCTTT
TRBJ2-1 TRBV6-4 NA NA CASSDSMYGGRDEQFF TGTGCCAGCAGTGACTCGATGTATGGGGGCCGAGATGAGCAGTTCTTC
TRBJ2-2 TRBV27 NA TRBD2 CASSPGHLGTSGVTGELFF TGTGCCAGCAGTCCAGGACACCTTGGGACTAGTGGGGTCACCGGGGAGCTGTTTTTT
TRBJ1-5 TRBV19 many TRBD1 CASSTRRQGGDQPQHF TGTGCCAGTAGTACAAGAAGACAGGGGGGTGATCAGCCCCAGCATTTT
TRBJ2-1 TRBV7-3 NA TRBD2 CASSFSRTSTGDEQFF TGTGCCAGCAGCTTTTCAAGGACTAGCACCGGCGATGAGCAGTTCTTC
TRBJ2-5 TRBV5-1 NA TRBD2 CASSEIAGQETQYF TGCGCCAGCAGCGAGATAGCGGGACAAGAGACCCAGTACTTC
TRBJ2-3 TRBV27 NA TRBD1 CASSPRGQGRNTQYF TGTGCCAGCAGTCCTCGCGGACAGGGGAGGAATACGCAGTATTTT
TRBJ1-4 TRBV28 NA NA CASSLFFSATNEKLFF TGTGCCAGCAGTTTATTCTTTAGTGCAACTAATGAAAAACTGTTTTTT
TRBJ2-2 TRBV3-1/TRBV3-2 few NA CASSQSSGELFF TGTGCCAGCAGCCAATCCTCCGGGGAGCTGTTTTTT
TRBJ1-6 TRBV27 NA TRBD1 CASSRTGTGIHSPLHF TGTGCCAGCAGCAGAACTGGGACAGGGATCCATTCACCCCTCCACTTT
TRBJ2-5 TRBV6-2/TRBV6-3 NA NA CASSYLETQYF TGTGCCAGCAGTTATCTGGAGACCCAGTACTTC
TRBJ2-3 TRBV11-3 NA TRBD2 CASSLSSGRGVDTQYF TGTGCCAGCAGCTTATCTAGCGGGAGGGGGGTAGATACGCAGTATTTT
TRBJ1-6 TRBV18 NA NA CASSSSSYNSPLHF TGTGCCAGCTCATCGAGCTCCTATAATTCACCCCTCCACTTT
TRBJ1-6 TRBV5-1 NA NA CASSLAGVQSPLHF TGCGCCAGCAGCTTGGCCGGGGTGCAATCACCCCTCCACTTT
TRBJ1-2 TRBV4-1 once TRBD1 CASSQDREYYGYTF TGCGCCAGCAGCCAGGACAGGGAGTATTACGGCTACACCTTC
TRBJ1-5 TRBV14 NA NA CASSQDGIRPQHF TGTGCCAGCAGCCAAGATGGCATTCGGCCCCAGCATTTT
TRBJ1-5 TRBV11-2 NA TRBD1 CASSPTQGAGGPQHF TGTGCCAGCAGTCCTACTCAGGGGGCTGGTGGGCCCCAGCATTTT